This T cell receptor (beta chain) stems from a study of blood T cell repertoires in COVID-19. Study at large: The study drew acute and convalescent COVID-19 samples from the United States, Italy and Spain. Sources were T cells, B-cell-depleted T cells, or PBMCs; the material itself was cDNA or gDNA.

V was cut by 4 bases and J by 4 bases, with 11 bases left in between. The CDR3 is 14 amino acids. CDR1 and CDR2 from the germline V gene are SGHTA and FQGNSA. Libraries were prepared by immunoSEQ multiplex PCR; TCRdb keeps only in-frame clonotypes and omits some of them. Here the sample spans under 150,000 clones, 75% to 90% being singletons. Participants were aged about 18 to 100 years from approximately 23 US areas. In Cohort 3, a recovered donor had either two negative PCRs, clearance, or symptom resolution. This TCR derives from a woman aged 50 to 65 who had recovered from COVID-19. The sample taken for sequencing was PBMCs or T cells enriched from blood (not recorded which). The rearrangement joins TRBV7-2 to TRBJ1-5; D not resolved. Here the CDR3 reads CASSYRTGNQPQHF. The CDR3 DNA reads TGTGCCAGCAGCTACCGGACGGGGAATCAGCCCCAGCATTTT.